Detailed here is one TCR beta chain. This sample was included in a study of blood T cell repertoires in COVID-19. Study-level background: Whether acute or convalescent, the COVID-19 samples came from the United States, Italy and Spain.

Per the original data handling: Amplification from reference gene primers served as the basis for estimated nucleated cell counts. Produced via immunoSEQ multiplex PCR; TCRdb's table is partial and in-frame only. That table is the source of V, J and clone size, and D and trimming were worked out from the DNA. The sample consists of 150,000 to 200,000 clones, around 90% of them appearing once. The TCR comes from a human donor in a cohort sampled during active COVID-19. Sequencing was done on a sample of peripheral blood.

The CDR3 region is CASSVVVDYNEQFF. Written as DNA, the CDR3 is TGTGCCAGCAGCGTAGTGGTAGACTACAATGAGCAGTTCTTC. The J gene is TRBJ2-1, the V gene TRBV9; D not resolved. The CDR3 spans 14 residues. In germline, CDR1 is SGDLS, CDR2 YYNGEE. V dropped 0 bases and J dropped 3 bases, with 7 bases sitting between them.